This T cell receptor beta chain appears in the sequencing data of a study of CD8 T cells in ankylosing spondylitis. Trimming stripped 4 bases from V and 8 bases from J, with 7 bases between. The CDR3 contains 11 residues. The germline gives CDR1 SGHRS, CDR2 YFSETQ. In its sample, this clonotype was seen a few times. Its antigen is still unknown. Points from the study as a whole: Several highly homologous variants made up a TCR beta motif, and this motif appeared characteristic of ankylosing spondylitis blood. Reportedly, disease-linked clones are significantly enriched in ankylosing spondylitis patients' matched synovial fluid. Earlier reports found some motif variants in synovial fluid and blood in reactive arthritis.

Each TCR beta library was made by quantitative 5'-RACE that incorporated molecular barcodes. TCRdb re-derived calls from the 5' RACE reads in MiXCR, one entry per CDR3 protein. The sample shows 31,000 or so distinct CDR3 sequences, 30% of them seen only once. The clonotype was recovered from a male donor with ankylosing spondylitis. V gene TRBV5-1 combines with J gene TRBJ2-1; D remains unclear. Sequenced material: synovial fluid, either unsorted or a sorted T cell fraction (not recorded which). CDR3 coding DNA: TGCGCCAGCAGCCGATACGATGAGCAGTTCTTC. Translating gives CASSRYDEQFF.